Each of the 20 T cell receptor beta chains below was sequenced from the same sample in a study of blood T cells in healthy people across ages. A second PCR of about 7 to 12 cycles used a sample-barcoded 5' primer and a J-beta primer mix. MiXCR, applied by TCRdb to the 5' RACE reads, yields one record per CDR3 protein. The sample holds about 290,000 distinct CDR3 sequences, roughly 27% seen once. Source material: blood. The receptor set was obtained from a woman aged 65 to 85 in good health.

This chain uses TRBV29-1 with TRBJ2-7; D remains ambiguous. V was cut by 4 bases and J by 2 bases, with 12 bases left in between. Germline V CDR1 and CDR2: SQVTM, ANQGSEA. The CDR3 consists of 13 residues. Here the CDR3 reads CSVGTEEPYEQYF. DNA for the CDR3: TGCAGCGTTGGAACAGAGGAGCCCTACGAGCAGTACTTC.

Details on this clonotype: At one end the junction does not follow the germline gene, possibly because of a read error. J is TRBJ1-1 and V is TRBV29-1; D is ambiguous. This CDR3 contains 13 residues. Looked up from germline, CDR1 is SQVTM and CDR2 is ANQGSEA. This CDR3 reads CSAEVPMNTEAFF. Written as DNA, the CDR3 is TGCAGCGCTGAAGTACCAATGAACACTGAAGCTTTCTTT.

This clonotype was observed a handful of times. The chain links TRBV28 to TRBJ2-5; D is possibly TRBD1 or TRBD2 (5 bases each). The end of the DNA is better explained by TRBJ2-7, so the J call may be wrong. CDR1 MDHEN and CDR2 SYDVKM come from the germline V gene. The CDR3 has 13 residues. DNA of the CDR3: TGTGCCAGCAGCGCACGGGGCAGACGCGAGCAGTACTTC. It encodes CASSARGRREQYF.

In this sample, this clonotype turned up many times. The CDR3 nucleotides are TGCGCCAGCAGCTTTGGGGGAGACACTGAAGCTTTCTTT. Amino acid sequence: CASSFGGDTEAFF. The chain combines TRBV5-1 with TRBJ1-1; tentative D call: TRBD1 (5 bases). The CDR3 totals 13 residues. V gave up 2 bases and J gave up 3 bases, with 8 bases separating them. CDR1 SGHRS and CDR2 YFSETQ come from the germline V gene.

V usage is TRBV29-1 and J usage is TRBJ1-2, with D hard to call. Germline values: CDR1 SQVTM, CDR2 ANQGSEA. V was pared by 4 bases and J by 2 bases, with 11 bases between. This CDR3 comprises 13 residues. The DNA for the CDR3 is TGCAGCGTTGTAGGTGTTGGGAACTATGGCTACACCTTC. Residues: CSVVGVGNYGYTF.

The CDR3 region has the DNA TGCAGTGCTAGAGATGGGATACGGGGTAGATCGGAGACCCAGTACTTC. It encodes CSARDGIRGRSETQYF. The gene calls are TRBV20-1 and TRBJ2-1, with TRBD2 as a possible D gene (5 bases). The end of the DNA aligns better with TRBJ2-5, so the J call may be wrong. CDR3 length equals 16 residues. Germline lookup yields CDR1 DFQATT and CDR2 SNEGSKA (reference sequence).

The chain joins TRBV29-1 to TRBJ2-1; no reliable D call. Per the germline V gene, CDR1 is SQVTM and CDR2 is ANQGSEA. The CDR3 is made up of 14 amino acids. V lost 4 bases and J 4 bases, leaving 14 bases between the germline ends. CDR3 protein: CSVAPDPNYNEQFF. For the CDR3, the DNA is TGCAGCGTTGCCCCCGACCCGAATTACAATGAGCAGTTCTTC.

The sample holds a few counts of this clonotype. This chain links TRBV15 with TRBJ2-5, with 10 bases lining up with TRBD2. The J call is in doubt because the DNA end fits TRBJ2-1 better. Germline CDR1 LNHNV, CDR2 YYDKDF (reference sequence). CDR3 length: 15 residues. In nucleotides, the CDR3 is TGTGCCACCAGCAGAGCCGGGACTAGCGTCAATGAGCAGTTCTTC. Amino acid sequence: CATSRAGTSVNEQFF.

In this sample, this clonotype turned up a few times. CDR3 DNA: TGTGCCAGCAGGAGACAGGGAGGCTCCTACGAGCAGTACTTC. Translation gives CASRRQGGSYEQYF. This rearrangement joins TRBV6-5 to TRBJ2-7; perhaps TRBD1 as D (7 bases). The germline V gene has CDR1 MNHEY and CDR2 SVGAGI. Trimming took 6 bases from V and 0 from J, leaving 12 bases between them. The CDR3 spans 14 residues.

The rearrangement uses TRBV28 and TRBJ2-1, with 8 bases identical to TRBD1. From germline, CDR1 is MDHEN and CDR2 SYDVKM. This CDR3 is built from 15 residues. V was pared by 6 bases and J by 4 bases, with 8 bases of the junction left unmatched. CDR3 sequence reads: CASSPADRDYNEQFF. DNA for the CDR3: TGTGCCAGCAGCCCGGCGGACAGGGATTACAATGAGCAGTTCTTC.

This clonotype was detected only a few times. This chain joins TRBV29-1 and TRBJ2-5, with TRBD2 matching over 9 bases. Unmatched junction bases numbered 0, after V lost 1 base and J lost 3 bases. CDR3 length: 13 residues. Germline CDR1 and CDR2: SQVTM and ANQGSEA. Written as DNA, the CDR3 is TGCAGCGTTGAAGGACTAGCGGAAGAGACCCAGTACTTC. The encoded protein is CSVEGLAEETQYF.

This chain links TRBV7-2 with TRBJ2-3; D might be TRBD1 (5 bases). Trimming stripped 5 bases from V and 1 base from J, with 10 bases between. Germline-derived CDR1 and CDR2 are SGHTA and FQGNSA. The CDR3 covers 14 residues. The CDR3 reads CASSRMTGTDTQYF. The CDR3 bases are TGTGCCAGCAGCCGGATGACAGGCACAGATACGCAGTATTTT.

The chain joins TRBV7-2 to TRBJ1-1; 8 bases map to TRBD1. CDR1 is SGHTA and CDR2 is FQGNSA in the germline V gene. This CDR3 comprises 12 residues. The V segment lost 1 base and the J segment 12 bases; nucleotides outside the gene matches: 4. In nucleotides, the CDR3 is TGTGCCAGCAGCTTAGGCAGGGGGCTAACTTTCTTT. Translation gives CASSLGRGLTFF.

This clonotype showed up just a few times. This chain uses TRBV28 with TRBJ2-2; D remains ambiguous. Trimming removed 6 bases at V and 6 bases at J, with 14 bases between. This CDR3 is built from 14 residues. Looked up from germline, CDR1 is MDHEN and CDR2 is SYDVKM. The CDR3 reads CASSSMGQAGELFF. CDR3 bases: TGTGCCAGCAGCTCGATGGGCCAGGCCGGGGAGCTGTTTTTT. Using reference TRBV28 and TRBJ2-2 for the parts outside the CDR3, the full variable domain is DVKVTQSSRYLVKRTGEKVFLECVQDMDHENMFWYRQDPGLGLRLIYFSYDVKMKEKGDIPEGYSVSREKKERFSLILESASTNQTSMYLCASSSMGQAGELFFGEGSRLTVL.

This clonotype appeared many times. V usage is TRBV5-1 and J usage is TRBJ2-7, with D unresolved. The germline gives CDR1 SGHRS, CDR2 YFSETQ. The V and J ends lost 3 bases and 0 bases respectively, with 10 bases between them. The CDR3 has 14 amino acids. CDR3 region: CASSSIAFSYEQYF. The CDR3 nucleotides read TGCGCCAGCAGCTCTATAGCCTTCTCCTACGAGCAGTACTTC.

This clonotype appeared a few times. V gene TRBV7-2 combines with J gene TRBJ2-5; D is possibly TRBD1 (6 bases). Gene TRBJ2-1 matches the end of the DNA better, so the J call may be wrong. Germline V gene data show CDR1 as SGHTA and CDR2 as FQGNSA. The CDR3 has 13 amino acids. CDR3 DNA: TGTGCCAGCAGCTTTAGCCAGGGGAATTCCCAGTTCTTC. Its protein is CASSFSQGNSQFF.

In its sample, this clonotype was seen a few times. V is TRBV5-1 and J is TRBJ2-5; TRBD1 matches 7 bases. The CDR3 length is 16 residues. CDR1 is SGHRS, CDR2 YFSETQ, per germline. V lost 3 bases to trimming and J lost 11 bases; unmatched junction nucleotides: 19. This chain's CDR3 is CASSSGVQQGPSGQYF. CDR3 bases: TGCGCCAGCAGCTCGGGCGTCCAACAGGGGCCCTCGGGGCAGTACTTC.

The chain recombines TRBV9 with TRBJ2-4; D is unclear. CDR3 length equals 16 residues. Germline CDR1 SGDLS, CDR2 YYNGEE. V was cut by 5 bases and J by 7 bases, with 22 bases left in between. CDR3 sequence (DNA): TGTGCCAGCAGTGAAGCCTCTATCCTATCAGCGAACATTCAGTACTTC. Translation: CASSEASILSANIQYF. The whole variable domain, filled in from reference TRBV9 and TRBJ2-4, reads DSGVTQTPKHLITATGQRVTLRCSPRSGDLSVYWYQQSLDQGLQFLIQYYNGEERAKGNILERFSAQQFPDLHSELNLSSLELGDSALYFCASSEASILSANIQYFGAGTRLSVL.

The chain joins TRBV2 to TRBJ1-5, with a weak D call TRBD1 (6 bases). The CDR3 is 12 amino acids. Germline V gene data show CDR1 as SNHLY and CDR2 as FYNNEI. V dropped 7 bases and J dropped 5 bases, with 9 bases sitting between them. The CDR3 reads CASKSGDQPQHF. The CDR3 DNA reads as TGTGCCAGCAAGTCAGGGGATCAGCCCCAGCATTTT.

This chain uses TRBV12-3 or TRBV12-4 with TRBJ1-5, with D unresolved. The CDR3 sequence is 14 residues long. Trimming pared 1 base from V and 12 bases from J, leaving 16 bases between. The CDR3: CASSLEVPGQCQHF. The CDR3 nucleotides are TGTGCCAGCAGTTTAGAAGTCCCCGGGCAGTGCCAGCATTTT.